One sample yielded the 23 T cell receptor beta chains listed below, sequenced in a study of T cell repertoires in cytomegalovirus infection. Using its own MiXCR run on the reads, TCRdb lists one record per CDR3 protein. The sample has approximately 910,000 distinct CDR3 sequences; roughly a third are singletons. These TCRs are of unknown antigen specificity. The input for sequencing was cultured CD8+ T cells from PBMCs, taken from culture after CMV antigen stimulation. Source of these receptors: a human donor in good health (CMV status not recorded). Some clones in this sample may be carry-over from other donors' samples.

The CDR3 coding sequence is TGCGCCAGCAGCTTGTTGACCCGCGACACCGGGGAGCTGTTTTTT. Protein sequence: CASSLLTRDTGELFF. This chain uses TRBV5-1 with TRBJ2-2; no clear D gene. Germline V gene sequence: CDR1 SGHRS, CDR2 YFSETQ. V was trimmed by 1 base and J by 3 bases, leaving 10 bases between them. The CDR3 is 15 residues long.

This clonotype was counted many times. The rearrangement uses TRBV7-9 and TRBJ2-1; D might be TRBD1 (6 bases). The CDR3 has 14 residues. CDR1 is SEHNR, CDR2 FQNEAQ, per germline (reference sequence). V gave up 5 bases and J gave up 5 bases, with 13 bases separating them. CDR3 DNA sequence: TGTGCCAGCAGCCCAGGACAGTTCGACAATGAGCAGTTCTTC. This encodes CASSPGQFDNEQFF.

This clonotype has a count of ten or more. The chain joins TRBV7-3 to TRBJ1-1, with unresolved D. Trimming pared 2 bases from V and 4 bases from J, leaving 20 bases between. The CDR3 extends over 17 amino acids. Germline CDR1 SGHTA, CDR2 FQGTGA. CDR3 nucleotides: TGTGCCAGCAGCTTAGGAGGCCAGACCAGCCATCTCACTGAAGCTTTCTTT. Encoded protein: CASSLGGQTSHLTEAFF.

This clonotype was counted between two and nine times. The genes are TRBV7-9 and TRBJ2-1, with 7 bases lining up with TRBD1. CDR3 length: 16 residues. Germline CDR1 reads SEHNR; CDR2 reads FQNEAQ (reference sequence). Trimming removed 4 bases from V and 6 bases from J; junction bases left unmatched: 12. The CDR3 DNA reads TGTGCCAGCAGCTCAAACCGGGACAGCCCATTCAATGAGCAGTTCTTC. Translating it yields CASSSNRDSPFNEQFF.

The V gene is TRBV7-4, the J gene TRBJ2-5; D could derive from TRBD1 or TRBD2 (5 bases each). Trimming removed 1 base from V and 2 bases from J, with 17 bases in between. This CDR3 has 17 amino acids. Germline loops: CDR1 SGHVT, CDR2 SQSDAQ. The CDR3 region is CASSLERDRPPQETQYF. The DNA for the CDR3 is TGTGCCAGCAGCTTAGAACGGGACCGTCCCCCGCAAGAGACCCAGTACTTC.

The gene calls are TRBV7-3 and TRBJ1-2; D is ambiguous. This CDR3 has 16 amino acids. Between the trimmed V and J ends, which lost 1 base and 5 bases, there was a span of 17 bases. Germline V gene sequence: CDR1 SGHTA, CDR2 FQGTGA. In DNA, the CDR3 is TGTGCCAGCAGCTTAAACGGCCCTCCGGTAGATTATGGCTACACCTTC. Translated: CASSLNGPPVDYGYTF.

The sample holds a few counts of this clonotype. The genes are TRBV6-2 or TRBV6-3 and TRBJ2-7; 9 nucleotides line up with TRBD1. Germline assignment: CDR1 MNHEY and CDR2 SVGEGT. With V trimmed by 7 bases and J by 1 base, 8 bases remained unmatched. The CDR3 is made up of 15 amino acids. CDR3 residues: CASISGTGSSYEQYV. The CDR3 DNA follows: TGTGCCAGCATTTCCGGGACAGGGTCATCCTACGAGCAGTACGTC.

The chain recombines TRBV6-5 with TRBJ2-6; TRBD1 aligns across 9 bases. Germline CDR1 is MNHEY and CDR2 is SVGAGI. The CDR3 sequence is 17 residues long. V shed 2 bases and J 0 bases; nucleotides not matched to a gene: 2. The CDR3 here is CASSYGTGSSGANVLTF. The CDR3 nucleotides are TGTGCCAGCAGTTACGGGACAGGGAGCTCTGGGGCCAACGTCCTGACTTTC.

This rearrangement joins TRBV6-2 or TRBV6-3 to TRBJ1-3, with D hard to call. V dropped 5 bases and J dropped 3 bases, with 11 bases sitting between them. Germline CDR1 is MNHEY and CDR2 is SVGEGT. The CDR3 loop spans 14 amino acids. CDR3 nucleotide sequence: TGTGCCAGCAGTGGAGCCGATGATGGAAACACCATATATTTT. This gives the protein CASSGADDGNTIYF.

The chain employs TRBV7-9 and TRBJ1-2, with 9 bases aligning to TRBD1. Germline V gene data show CDR1 as SEHNR and CDR2 as FQNEAQ (reference sequence). The junction had 3 bases not matched to a gene; V was cut back by 5 bases and J by 5 bases. The CDR3 is made up of 13 amino acids. The DNA for the CDR3 is TGTGCCAGCAGCGGGACAGGGCGTTATGGCTACACCTTC. Translated, it gives CASSGTGRYGYTF. Using reference TRBV7-9 and TRBJ1-2 for the parts outside the CDR3, the full variable domain is DTGVSQNPRHKITKRGQNVTFRCDPISEHNRLYWYRQTLGQGPEFLTYFQNEAQLEKSRLLSDRFSAERPKGSFSTLEIQRTEQGDSAMYLCASSGTGRYGYTFGSGTRLTVV.

The CDR3 reads CASSPSRGYSGNTIYF. In DNA, the CDR3 is TGTGCCAGCTCACCTAGCAGGGGGTACTCTGGAAACACCATATATTTT. The chain carries TRBV18 and TRBJ1-3, with TRBD1 identical over 7 bases. This CDR3 is built from 16 residues. Trimming at V came to 3 bases and at J to 0 bases, leaving 5 bases not matched to a gene. Germline V gives CDR1 KGHSH, CDR2 LQKENI.

This clonotype was detected a few times. The chain has TRBV27 and TRBJ2-7, with D perhaps assigned TRBD1 or TRBD2 (5 bases each). The CDR3 is made up of 15 amino acids. Germline loops: CDR1 MNHEY, CDR2 SMNVEV (reference sequence). V gave up 6 bases and J gave up 4 bases, with 19 bases separating them. DNA for the CDR3: TGTGCCAGCAGCCCCAATGGGGACCCCCTTTACGAGCAGTACTTC. Protein product: CASSPNGDPLYEQYF.

This chain connects TRBV11-2 to TRBJ2-5, with 9 bases matching TRBD2. V trimming: 7 bases; J trimming: 4 bases; junction bases outside the gene matches: 7. The germline gives CDR1 SGHAT, CDR2 FQNNGV. This CDR3 has 14 residues. CDR3 coding DNA: TGTGCCAGCAACATGATTAGCGGGGGAGAGACCCAGTACTTC. It codes for CASNMISGGETQYF.

This clonotype has just a few counts. The V and J genes are TRBV6-5 and TRBJ1-2; D might be TRBD1 (5 bases). The CDR3 extends over 13 amino acids. V was clipped by 4 bases and J by 5 bases, with 11 bases between them. Germline V gene lookup returns CDR1 MNHEY and CDR2 SVGAGI. CDR3 residues: CASSLTALYGYTF. CDR3 DNA sequence: TGTGCCAGCAGTTTGACAGCGCTATATGGCTACACCTTC.

This clonotype was seen only once. The chain uses TRBV29-1 and TRBJ2-5; the D is unclear. In germline, CDR1 is SQVTM, CDR2 ANQGSEA. Trimming removed 2 bases from V and 5 bases from J, with 18 bases in between. The length of the CDR3 is 15 residues. The CDR3 spells CSVEIADPGSETQYF. CDR3 DNA: TGCAGCGTTGAAATCGCCGACCCAGGCTCCGAGACCCAGTACTTC.

The genes are TRBV10-3 and TRBJ2-1; 7 bases are shared with TRBD2. J was trimmed by 0 bases and V by 6 bases; bases with no gene match: 2. This CDR3 has 14 amino acids. In germline, CDR1 is ENHRY, CDR2 SYGVKD. The CDR3 nucleotides are TGTGCCATCAGGGGGGGGGTCTCCTACAATGAGCAGTTCTTC. Protein: CAIRGGVSYNEQFF.

This clonotype was counted a few times. V and J are TRBV12-3 or TRBV12-4 and TRBJ1-5; a weak D match, TRBD1 (5 bases). Trimming removed 5 bases from V and 3 bases from J, with 20 bases in between. The CDR3 contains 17 residues. This chain's CDR3 is CASSPAGGSVSNQPQHF. The CDR3 DNA reads as TGTGCCAGCAGTCCCGCGGGGGGGTCTGTTTCCAATCAGCCCCAGCATTTT.

The chain joins TRBV20-1 to TRBJ2-1; the match to TRBD2 covers 9 bases. The CDR3 is 15 residues long. Germline CDR1 and CDR2: DFQATT and SNEGSKA (reference sequence). Trimming removed 3 bases from V and 4 bases from J; junction bases left unmatched: 7. DNA for the CDR3: TGCAGTGCTAGTACTGAGCGGGGGGTTTACAATGAGCAGTTCTTC. It translates to CSASTERGVYNEQFF.

The genes are TRBV5-1 and TRBJ2-1, with TRBD1 identical over 8 bases. Looked up from germline, CDR1 is SGHRS and CDR2 is YFSETQ. The V segment lost 1 base and the J segment 8 bases; nucleotides outside the gene matches: 8. The CDR3 totals 15 residues. CDR3 in amino acids: CASSLIDRGPDEQFF. In DNA, the CDR3 is TGCGCCAGCAGCTTGATAGACAGGGGCCCCGATGAGCAGTTCTTC. Drawing the rest from reference TRBV5-1 and TRBJ2-1, the complete variable domain is KAGVTQTPRYLIKTRGQQVTLSCSPISGHRSVSWYQQTPGQGLQFLFEYFSETQRNKGNFPGRFSGRQFSNSRSEMNVSTLELGDSALYLCASSLIDRGPDEQFFGPGTRLTVL.

A few counts support this clonotype. V usage is TRBV5-4 and J usage is TRBJ2-1; 15 bases line up with TRBD2. Germline loops: CDR1 SGHNT, CDR2 YYREEE (reference sequence). The V gene end was trimmed by 4 bases and the J gene end by 9 bases; junction bases not matched to a gene: 5. CDR3 size: 15 residues. The chain's CDR3 is CASSPGTSGGSEQFF. In nucleotides, the CDR3 is TGTGCCAGCAGCCCCGGGACTAGCGGGGGGTCTGAGCAGTTCTTC. The full variable domain, completed using reference TRBV5-4 and TRBJ2-1, is ETGVTQSPTHLIKTRGQQVTLRCSSQSGHNTVSWYQQALGQGPQFIFQYYREEENGRGNFPPRFSGLQFPNYSSELNVNALELDDSALYLCASSPGTSGGSEQFFGPGTRLTVL.

This clonotype was observed a few times. The chain couples TRBV7-9 to TRBJ1-4, with unresolved D. This CDR3 contains 15 residues. The germline V gene has CDR1 SEHNR and CDR2 FQNEAQ (reference sequence). Trimming cost V 7 bases and J 8 bases, with 20 bases left between them. CDR3 in DNA: TGTGCCAGCATCCCTCCGGGAAAAAAAGAGGAAAAACTGTTTTTT. Its protein product is CASIPPGKKEEKLFF.

This clonotype turned up a few times. This chain links TRBV6-5 with TRBJ1-2; TRBD1 might be the D (5 bases). Per germline, CDR1 MNHEY and CDR2 SVGAGI. Between the trimmed V and J ends, which lost 2 bases and 6 bases, there was a span of 7 bases. The CDR3 is made up of 12 amino acids. The CDR3 nucleotides read TGTGCCAGCAGTTACCAGGGCAATGGCTACACCTTC. Its protein product is CASSYQGNGYTF.

This chain connects TRBV27 to TRBJ1-1; D is unresolved. The germline V and J ends were trimmed by 2 bases and 5 bases, with 15 bases remaining between them. Germline values: CDR1 MNHEY, CDR2 SMNVEV (reference sequence). The length of the CDR3 is 15 residues. Here the CDR3 reads CASSLDLRTSTEAFF. In nucleotides, the CDR3 is TGTGCCAGCAGTTTAGATCTGAGGACTTCGACTGAAGCTTTCTTT.